The 7 T cell receptor beta chains in this list originate from one sample, sequenced in a study of T cells in Graves' hyperthyroidism and ophthalmopathy. Amplified TCR beta CDR3 regions came from RNA transcripts. Primed by the HTBI set, a first-round RT-PCR was run on the TCR CDR3. TCRdb used MiXCR to reprocess the multiplex PCR reads, holding one entry per CDR3 protein. The data contain some 270,000 distinct CDR3 sequences, 13% of them singletons. Sequencing input: blood. These receptor sequences come from a woman younger than 45 with Graves' hyperthyroidism that later progressed to Graves' ophthalmopathy.

The chain uses TRBV4-3 and TRBJ2-3; perhaps TRBD2 as D (5 bases). V dropped 3 bases and J dropped 2 bases, with 12 bases sitting between them. Germline CDR1 and CDR2: LGHNA and YSLEER. There are 15 residues in the CDR3. In nucleotides, the CDR3 is TGCGCCAGCAGCCAGGATGGAGGACCCACAGATACGCAGTATTTT. It codes for CASSQDGGPTDTQYF.

V and J are TRBV3-1 and TRBJ2-3, with 9 bases aligning to TRBD1. This CDR3 has 16 amino acids. Germline CDR1 is LGHDT and CDR2 is YNNKEL (reference sequence). The V and J ends lost 3 bases and 4 bases, in that order; junction bases with no gene match: 8. CDR3 loop: CASSQGQGLSADTQYF. CDR3 nucleotide sequence: TGTGCCAGCAGCCAGGGACAGGGTTTAAGCGCAGATACGCAGTATTTT.

This clonotype was seen ten or more times. This chain links TRBV30 with TRBJ2-1; D possibly corresponds to TRBD1 (5 bases). Trimming took 4 bases from V and 11 from J, leaving 15 bases between them. The germline V gene encodes CDR1 GTSNPN and CDR2 SVGIG (reference sequence). CDR3 size: 12 residues. This CDR3 reads CAWNRPPVQQFF. The DNA of the CDR3 is TGTGCCTGGAACAGGCCCCCGGTTCAGCAGTTCTTC.

This clonotype occurred many times. The rearrangement links TRBV7-2 to TRBJ2-1; D not resolved. CDR3 length: 13 residues. Germline V gene sequence: CDR1 SGHTA, CDR2 FQGNSA. Trimming took 5 bases from V and 6 from J, leaving 11 bases between them. The CDR3 bases are TGTGCCAGCAGCCTCGGATCGGGCAATGAGCAGTTCTTC. Translating it yields CASSLGSGNEQFF.

This clonotype was counted ten times or more. The chain uses TRBV28 and TRBJ1-2, with D possibly being TRBD1 (5 bases). V was pared by 6 bases and J by 5 bases, with 19 bases between. This CDR3 is 15 amino acids long. CDR1 and CDR2 (germline): MDHEN, SYDVKM. The CDR3 DNA reads TGTGCCAGCAGACCTGGACCCACTAAGGGGTATGGCTACACCTTC. Translation: CASRPGPTKGYGYTF.

Ten or more counts support this clonotype. The rearrangement uses TRBV27 and TRBJ2-7, with D hard to call. With 6 bases removed from V and 4 bases from J, the gap between germline ends came to 19 bases. Germline V gives CDR1 MNHEY, CDR2 SMNVEV (reference sequence). The CDR3 sequence is 15 residues long. The CDR3 DNA reads as TGTGCCAGCAGATCATTGGATGGTAAAAAGTACGAGCAGTACTTC. Translation: CASRSLDGKKYEQYF.

In regard to this clonotype: A read error may be the cause here, since a much bigger clone is one base away. The chain couples TRBV5-6 to TRBJ2-7, with TRBD2 identical over 7 bases. Germline V gene sequence: CDR1 SGHDT, CDR2 YYEEEE. This CDR3 is 12 amino acids long. With V trimmed by 4 bases and J by 7 bases, 5 bases remained unmatched. The CDR3 spells CASSKTSEEQYF. CDR3 nucleotide sequence: TGTGCCAGCAGCAAAACTAGCGAAGAGCAGTACTTC.